The entry below describes one T cell receptor beta chain. Sequenced by immunoSEQ multiplex PCR; TCRdb stores in-frame clones only, minus some. The sample holds about 100,000 clones; around 89% are singletons and the top ten take over 15%. The data derive from a study of identifying expanded T cells in peripheral blood. The V gene's germline CDR1 is MDHEN and CDR2 SYDVKM. The CDR3 runs to 13 residues. V lost 1 base and J 9 bases, leaving 10 bases between the germline ends. The chain is built from TRBV28 and TRBJ2-1; D not certain. The TCR comes from a person aged 18-70 years in good health. Material for sequencing was blood. As DNA, the CDR3 is TGTGCCAGCAGTTTATTCGTCCTTTCTGAGCAGTTCTTC. Translated: CASSLFVLSEQFF.